This paragraph reports one TCR beta chain. These data are taken from a study of PD-L1 blockade in urothelial cancer. Study overall: Beginning in about 2014, patients received atezolizumab, given as 1,200 mg intravenously every 3 weeks. Male sex and bladder-origin urothelial cancer were recorded for about 90% of the roughly 29 patients.

Assay used: immunoSEQ multiplex PCR; TCRdb lists only in-frame clones, some missing. Counted here are roughly 91,000 clones, approximately 81% occurring once; the ten biggest clones make up approximately 15%. The germline CDR1 and CDR2 sequences are GTSNPN and SVGIG (reference sequence). This CDR3 spans 14 amino acids. V gave up 1 base and J gave up 1 base, with 8 bases separating them. Documented time point: pretreatment peripheral blood. The genes are TRBV30 and TRBJ1-5; D remains unclear. The receptor was isolated from a man aged 60 to 69 with urothelial cancer. Source: PBMCs, taken around atezolizumab (anti-PD-L1) treatment. The CDR3 bases are TGTGCCTGGAGTGACAGTTTAAGCAATCAGCCCCAGCATTTT. Translating it yields CAWSDSLSNQPQHF.